A single sample gave rise to the 6 T cell receptor beta chains below, sequenced in a study of blood T cell repertoires in COVID-19 (dated by TCRdb to between 2020 and 2021). Receptors were amplified or captured by the immunoSEQ multiplex PCR assay. This is the immuneACCESS table as TCRdb keeps it, with only in-frame sequences that have V and J called. A part of the clones is gone; compared with another copy, unresolved V genes explain less than half, and the rest is unexplained. This sample is represented by roughly 140,000 clones; 70% to 90% of them were singletons. 1% to 1.5% of the sample belongs to the ten largest clones. The sequenced sample was PBMCs or T cells enriched from blood (not recorded which). The receptors shown here come from a woman aged 25 to 39 with acute COVID-19.

The CDR3 protein is CASSRSRGLGNSPLHF. The CDR3 region has the DNA TGTGCCAGCAGCCGCTCCAGGGGGCTGGGTAATTCACCCCTCCACTTT. The chain uses TRBV14 and TRBJ1-6; 8 nucleotides agree with TRBD1. V lost 4 bases, J lost 6 bases, and 8 bases stayed unmatched. This CDR3 region has 16 residues. Germline V gene sequence: CDR1 SGHDN, CDR2 FVKESK.

V gene TRBV7-6 combines with J gene TRBJ2-1, with TRBD2 matching 7 bases. The CDR3 extends over 14 amino acids. The J segment lost 7 bases and the V segment lost 1 base, leaving 4 bases of the junction unmatched. Germline assignment: CDR1 SGHVS and CDR2 FNYEAQ. CDR3 coding DNA: TGTGCCAGCAGCTTAGTAGCAGCGGGAAATGAGCAGTTCTTC. Protein: CASSLVAAGNEQFF.

The chain combines TRBV27 with TRBJ2-6; TRBD2 might be the D (6 bases). Germline values: CDR1 MNHEY, CDR2 SMNVEV (reference sequence). V lost 2 bases and J 2 bases, leaving 10 bases between the germline ends. CDR3 size: 16 residues. The DNA of the CDR3 is TGTGCCAGCAGTTTAGCGGGGAGGACTGGGGCCAACGTCCTGACTTTC. The encoded protein is CASSLAGRTGANVLTF.

This rearrangement joins TRBV10-3 to TRBJ1-1; 11 bases are shared with TRBD1. Germline values: CDR1 ENHRY, CDR2 SYGVKD. The CDR3 contains 13 residues. The trim removed 5 bases at V and 5 bases at J, leaving 1 base unmatched. CDR3 in amino acids: CAISRDRGTEAFF. CDR3 DNA sequence: TGTGCCATCAGTCGGGACAGGGGGACTGAAGCTTTCTTT.

The chain carries TRBV6-2 or TRBV6-3 and TRBJ1-1; 7 bases line up with TRBD1. Trimming at V came to 5 bases and at J to 0 bases, leaving 12 bases not matched to a gene. Germline V CDR1 and CDR2: MNHEY, SVGEGT. The CDR3 covers 17 residues. The CDR3 region is CASSINRGGNMNTEAFF. CDR3 bases: TGTGCCAGCAGTATCAACAGGGGAGGTAACATGAACACTGAAGCTTTCTTT.

The rearrangement joins TRBV7-2 to TRBJ1-2; 9 nucleotides match TRBD1. Germline V lookup: CDR1 SGHTA, CDR2 FQGNSA. This CDR3 contains 15 residues. The trim removed 5 bases at V and 4 bases at J, leaving 8 bases unmatched. CDR3 nucleotide sequence: TGTGCCAGCAGCGGCCGAGACAGGGGGAGCTATGGCTACACCTTC. This translates into CASSGRDRGSYGYTF.